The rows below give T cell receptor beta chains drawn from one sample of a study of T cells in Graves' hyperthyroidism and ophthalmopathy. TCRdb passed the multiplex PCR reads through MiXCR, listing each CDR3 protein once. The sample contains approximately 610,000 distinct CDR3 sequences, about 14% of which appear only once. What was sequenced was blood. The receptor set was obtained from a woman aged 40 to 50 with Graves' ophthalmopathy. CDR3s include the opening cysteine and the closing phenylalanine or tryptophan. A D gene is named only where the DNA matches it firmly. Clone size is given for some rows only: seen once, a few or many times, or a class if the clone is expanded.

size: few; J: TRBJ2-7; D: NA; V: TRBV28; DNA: TGTGCCAGCCACCGAGGGGGGGCTGGCTCCTACGAGCAGTACTTC; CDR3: CASHRGGAGSYEQYF
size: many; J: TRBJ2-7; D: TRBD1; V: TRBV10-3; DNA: TGTGCCATCAGGGGGGGGACAGGGAACAACGAGCAGTACTTC; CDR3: CAIRGGTGNNEQYF
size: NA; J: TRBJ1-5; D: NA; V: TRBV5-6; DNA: TGTGCCAGCAGCTTGGCCACAGAGCATTATAGCAATCAGCCCCAGCATTTT; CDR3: CASSLATEHYSNQPQHF
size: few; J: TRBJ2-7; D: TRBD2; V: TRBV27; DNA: TGTGCCAGCAGTACTCGGACTAGCCCTGGCGAGCAGTACTTC; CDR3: CASSTRTSPGEQYF
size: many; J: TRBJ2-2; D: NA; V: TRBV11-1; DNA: TGTGCCAGCAGCTTTCCCCTGGAGGGGGCGGACACCGGGGAGCTGTTTTTT; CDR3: CASSFPLEGADTGELFF
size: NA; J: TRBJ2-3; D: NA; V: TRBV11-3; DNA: TGTGCCAGCAGCTCCGCACCACTTGGCAGGGGTTTCACAGATACGCAGTATTTT; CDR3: CASSSAPLGRGFTDTQYF
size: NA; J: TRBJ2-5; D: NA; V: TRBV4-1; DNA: TGCGCCAGCAGCCCCAGGTGGGACTCCCCCCCCGAAGAGACCCAGTACTTC; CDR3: CASSPRWDSPPEETQYF
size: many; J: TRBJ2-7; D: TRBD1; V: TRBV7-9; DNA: TGTGCCAGCAGCTCCTATCCGGGGACAGGAGCCTACGAGCAGTACTTC; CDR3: CASSSYPGTGAYEQYF
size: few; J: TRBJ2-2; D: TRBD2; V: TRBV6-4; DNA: TGTGCCAGCAGGCAACTCACCAAGGGACTAGCGGGAGGGCCCAGCACCGGGGAGCTGTTTTTT; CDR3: CASRQLTKGLAGGPSTGELFF
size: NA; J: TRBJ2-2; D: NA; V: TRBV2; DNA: TGTGCCAGCAGTGAAACTGGGACGGGTAACACCGGGGAGCTGTTTTTT; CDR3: CASSETGTGNTGELFF
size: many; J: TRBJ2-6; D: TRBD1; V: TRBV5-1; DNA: TGCGCCAGCGGATTGACAGGGGATGGGGCCAACGTCCTGACTTTC; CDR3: CASGLTGDGANVLTF
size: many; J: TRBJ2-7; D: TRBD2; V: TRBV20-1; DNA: TGCAGTGCTACTGGGGGGGAGAAATACGAGCAGTACTTC; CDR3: CSATGGEKYEQYF
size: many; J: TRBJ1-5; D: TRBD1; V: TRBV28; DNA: TGTGCCAGCAGACCAGGGGGAAGGAGCAATCAGCCCCAGCATTTT; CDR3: CASRPGGRSNQPQHF
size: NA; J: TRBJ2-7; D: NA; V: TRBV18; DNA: TGTGCCAGCTCACCACCGGTTTCTTACGAGCAGTACTTC; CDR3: CASSPPVSYEQYF
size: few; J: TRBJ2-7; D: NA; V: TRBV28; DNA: TGTGCCAGCAGTCTTTTCTACGAGCGGTACTTC; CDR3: CASSLFYERYF
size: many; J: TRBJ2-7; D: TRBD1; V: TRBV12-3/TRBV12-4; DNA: TGTGCCAGCGCGCAGGGGACAGGCTCCTACGAGCAGTACTTC; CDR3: CASAQGTGSYEQYF
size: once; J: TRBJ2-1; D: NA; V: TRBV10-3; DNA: TGTGCCATCAGCAATACTAGCTGGTTC; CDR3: CAISNTSWF
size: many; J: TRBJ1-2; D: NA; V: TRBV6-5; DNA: TGTGCCAGCAGTTACAAGTACGGGACCTATGGCTACACCTTC; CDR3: CASSYKYGTYGYTF
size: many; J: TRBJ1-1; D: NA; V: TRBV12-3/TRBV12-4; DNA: TGTGCCAGCAGTTTTCGGGCAGAGGACACTGAAGCTTTCTTT; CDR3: CASSFRAEDTEAFF
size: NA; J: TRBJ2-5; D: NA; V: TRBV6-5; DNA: TGTGCCAGCAGTTTCGGGACCGGGGGTAGAGAGACCCAGTACTTC; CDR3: CASSFGTGGRETQYF
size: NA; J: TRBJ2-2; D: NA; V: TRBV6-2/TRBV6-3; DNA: TGTGCCAGCAGTACCCCACTCGGGGGCGGGGAGCTGTTTTTT; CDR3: CASSTPLGGGELFF
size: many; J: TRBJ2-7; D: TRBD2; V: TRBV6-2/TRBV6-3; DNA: TGTGCCAGCAGTTACTCCCCTCTAACTAGCGGGAGGCACTACGAGCAGTACTTC; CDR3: CASSYSPLTSGRHYEQYF
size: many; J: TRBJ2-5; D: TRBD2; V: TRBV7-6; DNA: TGTGCCAGCAGGGGACTAGCGGGAGAGTCGTGGCAAGAGACCCAGTACTTC; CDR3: CASRGLAGESWQETQYF
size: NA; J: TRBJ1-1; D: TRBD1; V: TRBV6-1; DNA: TGTGCCAGCAGTGAAGCGCGGCAGGGGGCGGGGAACACTGAAGCTTTCTTT; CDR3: CASSEARQGAGNTEAFF
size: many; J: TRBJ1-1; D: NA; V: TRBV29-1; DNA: TGCAGCGGTCAAATCAGGGCGGTCACTGAAGCTTTCTTT; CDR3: CSGQIRAVTEAFF
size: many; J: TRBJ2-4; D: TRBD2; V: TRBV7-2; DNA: TGTGCCAGCAGCTCTAGCGGGAGCGGTGTGAACATTCAGTACTTC; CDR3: CASSSSGSGVNIQYF
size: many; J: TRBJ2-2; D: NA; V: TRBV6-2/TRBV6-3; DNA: TGTGCCAGCAGTTACAACAGCGCGAACACCGGGGAGCTGTTTTTT; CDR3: CASSYNSANTGELFF
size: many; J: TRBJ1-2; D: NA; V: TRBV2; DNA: TGTGCCAGCAGTAGGCTTCCGGGCCAGACTAACTATGGCTACACCTTC; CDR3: CASSRLPGQTNYGYTF
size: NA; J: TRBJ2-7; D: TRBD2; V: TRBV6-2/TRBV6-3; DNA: TGTGCCAGCACCAAGCCGGGACTAGTGAACGAGCAGTACTTC; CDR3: CASTKPGLVNEQYF
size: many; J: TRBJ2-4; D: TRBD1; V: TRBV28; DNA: TGTGCCAGCAGTGAGGACAGGTCCTCCAAAAACATTCAGTACTTC; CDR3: CASSEDRSSKNIQYF
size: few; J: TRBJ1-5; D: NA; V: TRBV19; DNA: TGTGCCAGTAGGAGCGAGGGGTTGGGGAATCAGCCCCAGCATTTT; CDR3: CASRSEGLGNQPQHF
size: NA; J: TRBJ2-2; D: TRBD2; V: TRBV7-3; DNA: TGTGCCAGCAGCCCAACTAGCGGGTTGGCCTCCGGGGAGCTGTTTTTT; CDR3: CASSPTSGLASGELFF
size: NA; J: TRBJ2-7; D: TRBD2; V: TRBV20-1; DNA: TGCAGTGCTAGAGAGGCTGCGGGAGGGCCCTCGGGGGAGCAGTACTTC; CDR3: CSAREAAGGPSGEQYF
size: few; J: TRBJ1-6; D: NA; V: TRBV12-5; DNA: TGTGCTAGTGGTTTCTCAATTGGATCACCCCTCCGCTTT; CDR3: CASGFSIGSPLRF
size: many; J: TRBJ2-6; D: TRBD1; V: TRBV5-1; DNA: TGCGCCAGCAGCTTGACAGGGGACCCTCCCTCTGGGGCCAACGTCCTGACTTTC; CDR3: CASSLTGDPPSGANVLTF
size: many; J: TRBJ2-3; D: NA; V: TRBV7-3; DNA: TGTGCCAGCAGCTCCGCCTCAGATACGCAGTATTTT; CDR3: CASSSASDTQYF
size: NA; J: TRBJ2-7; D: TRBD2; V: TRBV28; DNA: TGTGCCAGCACCGACCCCGGGACTAGTACCTACGAGCAGTACTTC; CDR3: CASTDPGTSTYEQYF